This T cell receptor beta chain appears in the sequencing data of a study of blood T cell repertoires in COVID-19. About the research overall: In each case, the material was cDNA or gDNA derived from T cells, B-cell-depleted T cells, or PBMCs.

Original handling: Reference gene primer amplification in the assay estimated nucleated cell counts. This table comes from immunoSEQ multiplex PCR, and its TCRdb copy is limited to in-frame clones, with some not included. The V and J calls and clone size come from that table; D and trimming were worked out from the DNA. Among 150,000 or so clones listed, over 75% were seen once. V gave up 7 bases and J gave up 2 bases, with 11 bases separating them. The germline V gene has CDR1 LGHDT and CDR2 YNNKEL (reference sequence). CDR3 length: 13 residues. Input material: PBMCs or T cells enriched from blood (not recorded which). The chain has TRBV3-1 (or the pseudogene TRBV3-2) and TRBJ1-1; tentatively, D is TRBD1 (5 bases). This clonotype was obtained from a human donor with acute COVID-19. The donor label of this sample is uncertain. The CDR3, as DNA: TGTGCCAGCAAGGCAGGGTTAAACACTGAAGCTTTCTTT. Its translation is CASKAGLNTEAFF.